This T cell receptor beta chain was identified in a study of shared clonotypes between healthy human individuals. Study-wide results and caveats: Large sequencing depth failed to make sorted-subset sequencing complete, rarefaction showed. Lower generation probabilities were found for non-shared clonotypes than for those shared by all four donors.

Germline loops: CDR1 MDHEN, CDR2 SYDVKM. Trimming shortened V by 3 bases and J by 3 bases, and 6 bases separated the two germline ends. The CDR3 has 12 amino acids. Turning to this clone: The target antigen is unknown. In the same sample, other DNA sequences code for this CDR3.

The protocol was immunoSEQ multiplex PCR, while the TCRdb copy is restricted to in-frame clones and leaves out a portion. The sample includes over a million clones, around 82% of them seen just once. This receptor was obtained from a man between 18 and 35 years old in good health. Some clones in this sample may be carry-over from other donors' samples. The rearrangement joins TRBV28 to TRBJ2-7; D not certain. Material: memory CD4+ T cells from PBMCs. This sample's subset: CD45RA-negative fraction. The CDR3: CASSLSLYEQYF. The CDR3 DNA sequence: TGTGCCAGCAGTTTGAGCCTCTACGAGCAGTACTTC.